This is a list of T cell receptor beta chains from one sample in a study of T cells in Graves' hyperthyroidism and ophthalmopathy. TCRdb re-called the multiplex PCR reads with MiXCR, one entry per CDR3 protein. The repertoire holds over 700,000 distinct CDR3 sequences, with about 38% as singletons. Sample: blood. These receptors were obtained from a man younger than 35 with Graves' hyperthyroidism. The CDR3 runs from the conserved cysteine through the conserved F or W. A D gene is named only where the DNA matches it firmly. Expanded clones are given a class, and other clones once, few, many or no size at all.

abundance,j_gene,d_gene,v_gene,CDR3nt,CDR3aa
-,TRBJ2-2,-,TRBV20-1,TGCAGTGCTCAGAGGACTGCGAACACCGGGGAGCTGTTTTTT,CSAQRTANTGELFF
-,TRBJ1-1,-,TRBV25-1,TGTGCCAGCAGCACAGGGTGGGGCGCTGGCACTGAAGCTTTCTTT,CASSTGWGAGTEAFF
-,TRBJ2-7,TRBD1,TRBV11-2,TGTGCCAGCAGGATGGACAGGAGTTCCTACGAGCAGTACTTC,CASRMDRSSYEQYF
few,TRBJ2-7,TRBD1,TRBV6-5,TGTGCCAGCAGACTAACGGGACAGGGATACGAGCAGTACTTC,CASRLTGQGYEQYF
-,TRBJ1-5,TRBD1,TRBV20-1,TGCAGTGCCCGGGACCACGACAGGGGGCCCGATCAGCCCCAGCATTTT,CSARDHDRGPDQPQHF
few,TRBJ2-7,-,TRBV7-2,TGTGCCAGCAGCTTAACAGGGTTTCACGAGCAGTACTTC,CASSLTGFHEQYF
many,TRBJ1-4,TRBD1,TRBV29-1,TGCAGCGTAGATACAGGGGAGCGCGAAAAACTGTTTTTT,CSVDTGEREKLFF
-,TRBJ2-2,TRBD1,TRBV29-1,TGCAGCGGGGGACAGGGCGACGCCGGGGAGCTGTTTTTT,CSGGQGDAGELFF
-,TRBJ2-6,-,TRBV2,TGTGCCAGCTACAGGGGGGGAGGCTCTGGGGCCAACGTCCTGACTTTC,CASYRGGGSGANVLTF
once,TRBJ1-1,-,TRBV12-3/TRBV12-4,TGTGCCAGCAGCCAAGAACCCGGTGGCTTGAGCGCCGAAGCTTTCTTT,CASSQEPGGLSAEAFF
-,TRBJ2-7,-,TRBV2,TGTGCCAGCAGTGACCCTGTGAGAGTGCCGAGGGAGGGGGTCTCCTACGAGCAGTACTTC,CASSDPVRVPREGVSYEQYF
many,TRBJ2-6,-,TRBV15,TGTGCCACCAGCAGGCGAGGGGCCAACGTCCTGACTTTC,CATSRRGANVLTF
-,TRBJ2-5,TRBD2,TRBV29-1,TGCAGCGTTGAAGGCCCCGGGACTAGCAAGGGGGGTGGCCAAGAGACCCAGTACTTC,CSVEGPGTSKGGGQETQYF
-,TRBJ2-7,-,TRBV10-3,TGTGCCAGCAAGGGGGGACCCGAGGCGATCTACGAGCAGTACTTC,CASKGGPEAIYEQYF
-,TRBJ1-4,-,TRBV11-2,TGTGCCAGCAGCTTAGATCAAAGTTATGAAAAACTGTTTTTT,CASSLDQSYEKLFF
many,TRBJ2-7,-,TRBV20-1,TGCAGTGCTAGTCAGACCTACTACGAGCAGTACTTC,CSASQTYYEQYF
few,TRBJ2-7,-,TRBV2,TGTGCCAGCAGTGCGGGATTTAGTTCCTACGAGCAGTACTTC,CASSAGFSSYEQYF
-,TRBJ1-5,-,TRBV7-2,TGTGCCAGCAGAAACCGGGACCTCGACGGGCAGCCCCAGCATTTT,CASRNRDLDGQPQHF
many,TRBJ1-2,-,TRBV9,TGTGCCAGCAGCGTAGGGGGGACGGATTCCTATGGCTACACCTTC,CASSVGGTDSYGYTF
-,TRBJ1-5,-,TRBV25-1,TGTGCCAGCAGTGAACTAGAGCAGCCCCAGCATTTT,CASSELEQPQHF
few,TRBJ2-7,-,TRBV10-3,TGTGCCAGCGGAACGGGCGAGCAGTACTTC,CASGTGEQYF
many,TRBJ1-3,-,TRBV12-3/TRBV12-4,TGTGCCAGCAGCCTGATTTCCCTCAACCCGGCCACTTTT,CASSLISLNPATF
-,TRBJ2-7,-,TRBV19,TGTGCCAGTACCTACTCTACAGGGACCTACGAGCAGTACTTC,CASTYSTGTYEQYF
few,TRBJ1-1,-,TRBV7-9,TGTGCCAGCAGCCGTGTGGGGCTGAACACTGAAGCTTTCTTT,CASSRVGLNTEAFF
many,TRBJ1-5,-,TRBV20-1,TGCAGTGTTAGGTGGGGTGGTGATCAGCCCCAGCATTTT,CSVRWGGDQPQHF
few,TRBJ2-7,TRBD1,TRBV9,TGTGCCAGCAGCCCACAGACAGGGGGAGGCTACGAGCAGTACTTC,CASSPQTGGGYEQYF
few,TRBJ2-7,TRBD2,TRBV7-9,TGTGCCAGCAGCTCCGGAAGCGGGAGGCGCTCCTACGAGCAGTACTTC,CASSSGSGRRSYEQYF
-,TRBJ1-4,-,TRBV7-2,TGTGCCAGCAGCAGGGGACGCATTAATGAAAAACTGTTTTTT,CASSRGRINEKLFF
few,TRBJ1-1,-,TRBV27,TGTGCCAGCAGGGCCCTTAGGGGGACCACTGAAGCTTTCTTT,CASRALRGTTEAFF
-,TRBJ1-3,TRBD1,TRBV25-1,TGTGCCATCAGCTCCTACAGGGGGCAAGGAAACACCATATATTTT,CAISSYRGQGNTIYF
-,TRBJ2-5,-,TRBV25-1,TGTGCCAGCAGTGAATATAAGGGGCAAGAGACCCAGTACTTC,CASSEYKGQETQYF
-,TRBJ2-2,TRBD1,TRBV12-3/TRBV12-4,TGTGCCAGCAGCCCTCCGGACAGGGCCGGGGAGCTGTTTTTT,CASSPPDRAGELFF
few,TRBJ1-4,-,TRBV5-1,TGTGCCAGCAGCTTCAGTGGGGGAACTAATGAAAAACTGTTTTTT,CASSFSGGTNEKLFF
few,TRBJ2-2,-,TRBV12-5,TGTGCTAGTGGGGAGGGAATCCCCGGGGAGCTGTTTTTT,CASGEGIPGELFF
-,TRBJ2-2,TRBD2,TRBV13,TGTGCCAGCAGCGCCTCTCCCGGGACTAGCGAGTACACCGGGGAGCTGTTTTTT,CASSASPGTSEYTGELFF
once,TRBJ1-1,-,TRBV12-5,TGTGCTAGTGATCTGGGGGGGCGAGCTTTCTTT,CASDLGGRAFF
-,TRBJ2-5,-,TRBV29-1,TGCAGCGGTGGGGGGCCCGGACGGACCCAGTACTTC,CSGGGPGRTQYF
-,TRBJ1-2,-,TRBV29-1,TGCAGCAGTTCCCCTCCCCGACGGACCGAGTATGGCTACACCTTC,CSSSPPRRTEYGYTF
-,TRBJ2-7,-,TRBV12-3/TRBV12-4,TGTGCCAGCAGTCCCGGACGGGCCTTCGAGCAGTACTTC,CASSPGRAFEQYF
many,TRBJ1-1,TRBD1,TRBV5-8,TGTGCCAGCAGCTTGGCAGGGGACAGTGAAGCTTTCTTT,CASSLAGDSEAFF
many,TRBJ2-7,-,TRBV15,TGTGCCACCAGCATGGACGTGTCCTACGAGCAGTACTTC,CATSMDVSYEQYF
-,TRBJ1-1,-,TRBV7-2,TGTGCCAGCAAATGGTGGGGCACTGAAGCTTTCTTT,CASKWWGTEAFF
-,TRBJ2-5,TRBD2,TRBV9,TGTGCCAGCAGCCAAGAACAGGCGGGAGTGAAAGAGACCCAGTACTTC,CASSQEQAGVKETQYF
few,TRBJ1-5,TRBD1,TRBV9,TGTGCCAGCAGCCCCGAGGACAGGGGAAATCAGCCCCAGCATTTT,CASSPEDRGNQPQHF
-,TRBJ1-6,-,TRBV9,TGTGCCAGCAGCGTATCCGGGAGCTCCTATAATTCACCCCTCCACTTT,CASSVSGSSYNSPLHF
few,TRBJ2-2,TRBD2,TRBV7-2,TGTGCCAGCAGTATAATTAGCGGGGGGCACACCGGGGAGCTGTTTTTT,CASSIISGGHTGELFF
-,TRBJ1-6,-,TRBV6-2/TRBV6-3,TGTGCCAGCTCTCCTAACAGGGATTCACCCCTCCACTTT,CASSPNRDSPLHF
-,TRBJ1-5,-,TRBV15,TGTGCCACCAGCTTGGGAGGGACGGGGAATCAGCCCCAGCATTTT,CATSLGGTGNQPQHF